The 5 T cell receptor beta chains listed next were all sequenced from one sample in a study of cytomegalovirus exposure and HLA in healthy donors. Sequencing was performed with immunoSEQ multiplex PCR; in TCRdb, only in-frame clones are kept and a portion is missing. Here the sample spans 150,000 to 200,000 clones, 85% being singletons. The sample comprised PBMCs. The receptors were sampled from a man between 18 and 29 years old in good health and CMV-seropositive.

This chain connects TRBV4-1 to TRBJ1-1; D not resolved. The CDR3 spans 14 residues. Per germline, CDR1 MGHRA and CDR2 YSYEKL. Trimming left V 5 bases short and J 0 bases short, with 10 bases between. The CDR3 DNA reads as TGCGCCAGCAGCTCGGGTCGGCTGAACACTGAAGCTTTCTTT. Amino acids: CASSSGRLNTEAFF.

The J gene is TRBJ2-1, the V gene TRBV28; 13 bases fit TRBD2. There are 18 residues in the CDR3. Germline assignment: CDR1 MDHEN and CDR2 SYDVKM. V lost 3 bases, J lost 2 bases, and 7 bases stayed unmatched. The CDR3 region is CASSFLLAGGGTYNEQFF. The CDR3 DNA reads TGTGCCAGCAGTTTCTTACTAGCGGGAGGGGGTACCTACAATGAGCAGTTCTTC.

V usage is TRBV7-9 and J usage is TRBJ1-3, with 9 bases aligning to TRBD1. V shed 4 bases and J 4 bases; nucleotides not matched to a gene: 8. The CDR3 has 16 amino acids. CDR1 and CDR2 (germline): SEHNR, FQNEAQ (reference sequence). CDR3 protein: CASSSRDRAAGNTIYF. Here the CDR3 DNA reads TGTGCCAGCAGCTCCCGGGACAGGGCAGCGGGAAACACCATATATTTT. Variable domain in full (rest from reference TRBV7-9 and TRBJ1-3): DTGVSQNPRHKITKRGQNVTFRCDPISEHNRLYWYRQTLGQGPEFLTYFQNEAQLEKSRLLSDRFSAERPKGSFSTLEIQRTEQGDSAMYLCASSSRDRAAGNTIYFGEGSWLTVV.

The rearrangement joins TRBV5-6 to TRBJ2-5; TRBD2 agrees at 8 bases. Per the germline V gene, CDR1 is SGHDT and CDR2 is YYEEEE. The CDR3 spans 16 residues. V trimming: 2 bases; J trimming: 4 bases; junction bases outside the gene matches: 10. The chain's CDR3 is CASSLALAGLRETQYF. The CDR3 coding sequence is TGTGCCAGCAGCTTAGCGCTAGCGGGTTTGCGAGAGACCCAGTACTTC.

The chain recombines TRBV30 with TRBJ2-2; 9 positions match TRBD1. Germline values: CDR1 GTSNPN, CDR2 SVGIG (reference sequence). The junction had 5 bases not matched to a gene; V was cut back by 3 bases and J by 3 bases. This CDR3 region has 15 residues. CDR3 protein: CAWRKQGADTGELFF. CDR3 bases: TGTGCCTGGAGGAAACAGGGGGCGGACACCGGGGAGCTGTTTTTT.